The sequence of this T cell receptor beta chain was determined in a study of control samples from healthy donors and cancer patients. Sequencing was performed with immunoSEQ multiplex PCR; in TCRdb, only in-frame clones are kept and a portion is missing. The sample comprises around 200,000 clones, 85% to 95% of which are singletons, and 1.4% to 1.5% rests with the top ten. Trimming left V 5 bases short and J 4 bases short, with 18 bases between. The germline V gene has CDR1 MNHEY and CDR2 SVGEGT. CDR3 size: 16 residues. In its sample, this clone was seen once. This sequence was found in a man between 18 and 29 years old in good health. Sequencing was performed on blood. The V gene is TRBV6-2 or TRBV6-3, the J gene TRBJ2-1; D perhaps matches TRBD2 (6 bases). The CDR3 loop is CASSDLGGSHYNEQFF. CDR3 in DNA: TGTGCCAGCAGTGATTTAGGAGGGTCCCATTACAATGAGCAGTTCTTC.